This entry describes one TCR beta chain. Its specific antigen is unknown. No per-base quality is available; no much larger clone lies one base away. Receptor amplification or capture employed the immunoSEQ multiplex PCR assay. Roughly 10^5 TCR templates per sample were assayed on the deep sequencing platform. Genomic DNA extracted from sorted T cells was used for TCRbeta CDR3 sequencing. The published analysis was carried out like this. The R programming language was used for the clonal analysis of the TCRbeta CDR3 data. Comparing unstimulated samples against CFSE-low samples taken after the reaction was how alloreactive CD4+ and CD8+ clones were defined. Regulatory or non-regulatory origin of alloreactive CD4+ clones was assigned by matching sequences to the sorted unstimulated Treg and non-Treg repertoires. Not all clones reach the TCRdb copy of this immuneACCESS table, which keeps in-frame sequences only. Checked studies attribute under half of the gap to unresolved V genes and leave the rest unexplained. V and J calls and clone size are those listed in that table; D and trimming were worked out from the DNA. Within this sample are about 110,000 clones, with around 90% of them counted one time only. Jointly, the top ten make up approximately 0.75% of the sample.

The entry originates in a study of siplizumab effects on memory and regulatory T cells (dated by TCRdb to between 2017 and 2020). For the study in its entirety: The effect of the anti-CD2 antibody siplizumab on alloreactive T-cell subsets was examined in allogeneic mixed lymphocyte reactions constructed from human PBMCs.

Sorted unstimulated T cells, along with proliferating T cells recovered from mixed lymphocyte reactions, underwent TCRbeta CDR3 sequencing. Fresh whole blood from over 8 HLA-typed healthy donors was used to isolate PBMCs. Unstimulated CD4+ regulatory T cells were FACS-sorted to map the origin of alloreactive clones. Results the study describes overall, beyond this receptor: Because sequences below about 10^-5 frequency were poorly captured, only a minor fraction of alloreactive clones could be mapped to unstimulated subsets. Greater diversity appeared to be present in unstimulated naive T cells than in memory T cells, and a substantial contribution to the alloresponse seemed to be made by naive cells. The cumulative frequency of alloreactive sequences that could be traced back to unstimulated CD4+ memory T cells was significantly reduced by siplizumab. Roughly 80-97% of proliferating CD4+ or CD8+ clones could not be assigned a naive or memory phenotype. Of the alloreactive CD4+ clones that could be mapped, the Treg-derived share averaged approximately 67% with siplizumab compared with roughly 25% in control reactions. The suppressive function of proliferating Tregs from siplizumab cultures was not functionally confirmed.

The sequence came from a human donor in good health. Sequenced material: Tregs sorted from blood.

In nucleotides, the sequence is TGTGCCAGCAGCCATACCAAATACGAGCAGTACTTC. Its protein reads: CASSHTKYEQYF. This sequence uses TRBV11-2 and TRBJ2-7, with the identity of the D gene unclear. The trim is 5 bases for V and 4 bases for J, with a gap of 9 bases between the germline ends. Per the germline V gene, SGHAT is the CDR1 and FQNNGV is the CDR2. There are 12 amino acids in the CDR3, from cysteine to phenylalanine inclusive. This entry keeps only the CDR3 DNA: 36 bases, framed from base 1.